The 20 T cell receptor beta chains presented below share a single source sample, sequenced in a study of T cell changes during pregnancy in multiple sclerosis. Clones were sequenced by immunoSEQ multiplex PCR, and TCRdb holds only the in-frame ones, with some missing. This table has tens of thousands of clones, just over 90% appearing once. This material consisted of peripheral blood, taken before pregnancy. The receptors shown here come from a female donor with multiple sclerosis, enrolled in a pregnancy study.

This chain links TRBV14 with TRBJ2-7; D not resolved. CDR1 SGHDN and CDR2 FVKESK come from the germline V gene. This CDR3 has 12 amino acids. Between the trimmed V and J ends, which lost 4 bases and 3 bases, there was a span of 7 bases. In DNA form, the CDR3 reads TGTGCCAGCAGCCCTACCGTCTACGAGCAGTACTTC. Amino acid sequence: CASSPTVYEQYF.

The J gene is TRBJ2-1, the V gene TRBV7-3; 9 bases align to TRBD2. This CDR3 comprises 17 residues. Germline V lookup: CDR1 SGHTA, CDR2 FQGTGA. Trimming took 4 bases from V and 7 from J; bases not matched to a gene: 14. CDR3 sequence: CASSSPGAGGPVNEQFF. CDR3 nucleotides: TGTGCCAGCAGCTCCCCGGGGGCGGGGGGGCCCGTAAATGAGCAGTTCTTC.

V gene TRBV14 combines with J gene TRBJ2-1; the match to TRBD2 covers 8 bases. The germline V gene has CDR1 SGHDN and CDR2 FVKESK. V trimming: 7 bases; J trimming: 1 base; junction bases outside the gene matches: 9. CDR3 length equals 16 residues. In DNA, the CDR3 is TGTGCCAGCAAGCCAAAGACTAGCGTATCCTACAATGAGCAGTTCTTC. Translated: CASKPKTSVSYNEQFF.

V is TRBV5-6 and J is TRBJ1-5; 7 bases are shared with TRBD1. This CDR3 has 15 residues. CDR1 and CDR2 from the germline V gene are SGHDT and YYEEEE. J was trimmed by 0 bases and V by 4 bases; bases with no gene match: 4. The CDR3 DNA is TGTGCCAGCAGCAGGACAGGCCGTAGCAATCAGCCCCAGCATTTT. Translation: CASSRTGRSNQPQHF. The full variable domain, its missing parts supplied by reference TRBV5-6 and TRBJ1-5, is DAGVTQSPTHLIKTRGQQVTLRCSPKSGHDTVSWYQQALGQGPQFIFQYYEEEERQRGNFPDRFSGHQFPNYSSELNVNALLLGDSALYLCASSRTGRSNQPQHFGDGTRLSIL.

This clone was recorded only once. The V and J genes are TRBV6-6 and TRBJ1-1; D is unresolved. V was cut by 6 bases and J by 3 bases, with 5 bases left in between. Germline assignment: CDR1 MNHNY and CDR2 SVGAGI (reference sequence). This CDR3 is 11 amino acids long. The CDR3 loop reads CASSSYTEAFF. The CDR3 DNA reads TGTGCCAGCAGCAGTTACACTGAAGCTTTCTTT.

This chain joins TRBV2 and TRBJ1-1; D call uncertain. The CDR3 contains 11 residues. Germline V CDR1 and CDR2: SNHLY, FYNNEI. V was pared by 5 bases and J by 7 bases, with 8 bases between. CDR3 loop: CASSLPGEAFF. DNA for the CDR3: TGTGCCAGCAGTCTACCTGGTGAAGCTTTCTTT.

This clone was seen only once. CDR3 loop: CASSYGGGETQYF. CDR3 bases: TGTGCCAGCAGTTACGGGGGCGGGGAGACCCAGTACTTC. The J gene is TRBJ2-5, the V gene TRBV6-5, with D maybe TRBD1 (6 bases). The CDR3 loop spans 13 amino acids. Germline loops: CDR1 MNHEY, CDR2 SVGAGI. Trimming removed 2 bases from V and 5 bases from J, with 9 bases in between.

The chain couples TRBV5-1 to TRBJ1-3; 7 bases line up with TRBD1. The V gene end was trimmed by 0 bases and the J gene end by 4 bases; junction bases not matched to a gene: 16. Germline CDR1 is SGHRS and CDR2 is YFSETQ. CDR3 length equals 19 residues. The CDR3 DNA sequence: TGCGCCAGCAGCTTGGGGGCGCGACCAACGACAGGGTCAGGAAACACCATATATTTT. This codes for CASSLGARPTTGSGNTIYF.

The V gene is TRBV5-6, the J gene TRBJ2-7; 9 bases match TRBD1. This CDR3 has 14 residues. The germline V gene has CDR1 SGHDT and CDR2 YYEEEE. Losses at the gene ends were 4 bases for V and 3 bases for J; bases not matched to a gene: 5. In DNA, the CDR3 is TGTGCCAGCAGCGGGACAGGGACCCTCTACGAGCAGTACTTC. It codes for CASSGTGTLYEQYF.

This chain uses TRBV2 with TRBJ1-2; the D is unclear. Germline V gene data show CDR1 as SNHLY and CDR2 as FYNNEI. With 7 bases removed from V and 4 bases from J, the gap between germline ends came to 7 bases. The length of the CDR3 is 11 residues. The CDR3 reads CASTRIYGYTF. DNA for the CDR3: TGTGCCAGCACTAGGATCTATGGCTACACCTTC.

The sample holds one count of this clone. Here the CDR3 reads CAWSVQENTEAFF. The CDR3 nucleotides read TGTGCCTGGAGTGTACAGGAGAACACTGAAGCTTTCTTT. This chain links TRBV30 with TRBJ1-1, with a tentative D call TRBD1 (5 bases). The V end was cut by 0 bases, the J end by 1 base, with 6 bases between. Germline lookup yields CDR1 GTSNPN and CDR2 SVGIG (reference sequence). The CDR3 runs to 13 residues.

This clone was seen once. The chain carries TRBV9 and TRBJ1-1, with 7 bases aligning to TRBD1. Germline CDR1 is SGDLS and CDR2 is YYNGEE. V lost 3 bases, J lost 3 bases, and 5 bases stayed unmatched. This CDR3 contains 14 residues. CDR3 coding DNA: TGTGCCAGCAGCGCACAGGGGCCGCACACTGAAGCTTTCTTT. Its protein product is CASSAQGPHTEAFF. The full variable domain, its missing parts supplied by reference TRBV9 and TRBJ1-1, is DSGVTQTPKHLITATGQRVTLRCSPRSGDLSVYWYQQSLDQGLQFLIQYYNGEERAKGNILERFSAQQFPDLHSELNLSSLELGDSALYFCASSAQGPHTEAFFGQGTRLTVV.

This clone was picked up one time. The V and J genes are TRBV5-4 and TRBJ1-2; 10 nucleotides agree with TRBD1. The CDR3 has 14 residues. With V trimmed by 4 bases and J by 8 bases, 8 bases remained unmatched. CDR1 SGHNT and CDR2 YYREEE come from the germline V gene (reference sequence). CDR3 region: CASSLQGQGGGYTF. CDR3 bases: TGTGCCAGCAGCCTTCAAGGACAGGGGGGCGGCTACACCTTC.

The chain employs TRBV5-4 and TRBJ1-1, with D perhaps TRBD1 (6 bases). Germline V lookup: CDR1 SGHNT, CDR2 YYREEE (reference sequence). The ends were cut back, 4 bases at V and 8 bases at J, with 18 bases in the middle. This CDR3 is built from 14 residues. CDR3 in DNA: TGTGCCAGCAGCCCTCGGGACATCGTGGAAGAAGCTTTCTTT. This codes for CASSPRDIVEEAFF.

The chain uses TRBV5-1 and TRBJ2-1, with 8 bases matching TRBD2. Germline lookup yields CDR1 SGHRS and CDR2 YFSETQ. The length of the CDR3 is 15 residues. V shed 6 bases, J shed 10 bases, and the junction held 15 bases outside the gene matches. The CDR3 loop reads CASTEGAAGGGEQFF. As DNA, the CDR3 is TGCGCCAGCACCGAAGGAGCGGCGGGAGGCGGAGAGCAGTTCTTC.

The CDR3 loop is CASSRDSFATNEKLFF. The CDR3 nucleotides read TGTGCCAGCTCACGAGACAGTTTTGCAACTAATGAAAAACTGTTTTTT. The chain joins TRBV18 to TRBJ1-4, with D possibly being TRBD1 (5 bases). Germline values: CDR1 KGHSH, CDR2 LQKENI. CDR3 length: 16 residues. The ends were cut back, 4 bases at V and 0 bases at J, with 12 bases in the middle.

V gene TRBV29-1 combines with J gene TRBJ2-7, with D tentatively TRBD1 (6 bases). The V end lost 5 bases, the J end lost 1 base, and 12 bases lay between the germline ends. Looked up from germline, CDR1 is SQVTM and CDR2 is ANQGSEA. This CDR3 contains 13 residues. The CDR3 sequence: CSVFGTPSYEQYF. CDR3 bases: TGCAGCGTTTTCGGGACACCGTCCTACGAGCAGTACTTC.

J is TRBJ2-1 and V is TRBV4-1; D call uncertain. From germline, CDR1 is MGHRA and CDR2 YSYEKL. V was cut by 3 bases and J by 5 bases, with 17 bases left in between. This CDR3 spans 16 amino acids. CDR3 bases: TGCGCCAGCAGCCATCCCGCCAGGCAGGCCCACAATGAGCAGTTCTTC. Translation gives CASSHPARQAHNEQFF.

This clone was recorded once. The V gene is TRBV6-1, the J gene TRBJ1-1; no definite D call. V was clipped by 6 bases and J by 3 bases, with 8 bases between them. CDR3 length equals 12 residues. Germline assignment: CDR1 MNHNS and CDR2 SASEGT. As DNA, the CDR3 is TGTGCCAGCAGAAAACAGTACACTGAAGCTTTCTTT. It codes for CASRKQYTEAFF.

This clone was observed a few times. The J gene is TRBJ1-4, the V gene TRBV6-5, with TRBD1 identical over 8 bases. The germline gives CDR1 MNHEY, CDR2 SVGAGI. This CDR3 comprises 14 residues. With 6 bases clipped from V and 8 bases from J, the junction kept 8 bases outside the gene matches. CDR3 amino acids: CASRKTGGDEKLFF. CDR3 sequence (DNA): TGTGCCAGCAGGAAAACAGGGGGTGACGAAAAACTGTTTTTT.